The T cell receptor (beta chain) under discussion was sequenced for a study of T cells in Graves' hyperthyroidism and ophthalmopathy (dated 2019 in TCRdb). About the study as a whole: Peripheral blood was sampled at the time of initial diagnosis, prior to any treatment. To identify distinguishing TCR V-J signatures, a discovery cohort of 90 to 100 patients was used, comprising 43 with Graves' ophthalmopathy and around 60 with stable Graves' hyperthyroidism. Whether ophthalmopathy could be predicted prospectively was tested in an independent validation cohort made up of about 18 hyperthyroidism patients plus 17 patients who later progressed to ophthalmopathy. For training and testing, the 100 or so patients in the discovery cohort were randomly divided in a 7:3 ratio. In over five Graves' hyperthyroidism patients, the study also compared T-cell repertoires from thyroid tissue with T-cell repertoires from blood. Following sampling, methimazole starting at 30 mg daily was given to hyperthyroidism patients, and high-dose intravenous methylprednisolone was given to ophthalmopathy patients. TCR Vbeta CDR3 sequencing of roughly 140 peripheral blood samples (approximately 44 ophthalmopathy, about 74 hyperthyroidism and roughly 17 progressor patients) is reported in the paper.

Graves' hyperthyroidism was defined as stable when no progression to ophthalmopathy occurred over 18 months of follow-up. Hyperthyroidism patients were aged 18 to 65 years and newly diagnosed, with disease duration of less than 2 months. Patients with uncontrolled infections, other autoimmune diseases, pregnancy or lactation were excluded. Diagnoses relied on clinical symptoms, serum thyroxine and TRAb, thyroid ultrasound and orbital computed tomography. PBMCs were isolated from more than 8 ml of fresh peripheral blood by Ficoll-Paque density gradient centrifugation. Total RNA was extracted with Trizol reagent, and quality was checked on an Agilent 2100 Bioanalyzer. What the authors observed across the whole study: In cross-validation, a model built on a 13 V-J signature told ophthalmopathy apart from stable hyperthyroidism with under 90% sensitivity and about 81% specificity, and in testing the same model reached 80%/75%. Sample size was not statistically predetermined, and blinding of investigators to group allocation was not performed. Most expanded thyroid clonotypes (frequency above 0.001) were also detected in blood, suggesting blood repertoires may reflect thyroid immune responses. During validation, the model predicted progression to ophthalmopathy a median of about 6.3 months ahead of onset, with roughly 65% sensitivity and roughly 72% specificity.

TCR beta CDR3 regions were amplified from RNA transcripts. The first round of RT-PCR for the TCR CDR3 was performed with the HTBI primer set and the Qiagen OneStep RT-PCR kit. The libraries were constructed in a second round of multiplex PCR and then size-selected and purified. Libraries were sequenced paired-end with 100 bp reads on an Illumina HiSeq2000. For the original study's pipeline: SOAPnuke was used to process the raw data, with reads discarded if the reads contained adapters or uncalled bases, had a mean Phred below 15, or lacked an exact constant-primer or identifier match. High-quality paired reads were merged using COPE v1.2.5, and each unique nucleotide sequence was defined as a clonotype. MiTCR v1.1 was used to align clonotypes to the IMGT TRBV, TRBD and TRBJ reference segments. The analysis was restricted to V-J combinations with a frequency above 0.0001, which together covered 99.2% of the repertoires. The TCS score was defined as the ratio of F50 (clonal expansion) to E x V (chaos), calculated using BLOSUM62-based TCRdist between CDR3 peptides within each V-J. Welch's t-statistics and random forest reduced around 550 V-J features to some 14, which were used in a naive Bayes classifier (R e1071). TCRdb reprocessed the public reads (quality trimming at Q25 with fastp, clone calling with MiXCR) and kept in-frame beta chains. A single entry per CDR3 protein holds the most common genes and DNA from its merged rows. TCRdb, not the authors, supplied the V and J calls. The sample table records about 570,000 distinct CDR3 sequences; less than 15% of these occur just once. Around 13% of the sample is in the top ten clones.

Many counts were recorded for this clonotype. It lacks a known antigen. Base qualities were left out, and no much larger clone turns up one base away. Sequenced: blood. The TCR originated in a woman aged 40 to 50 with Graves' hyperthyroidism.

The DNA reads TGTGCCAGCAGTTTGTCGGGGGACGGCTACACCTTC. Protein translation: CASSLSGDGYTF. The V and J segments used are TRBV27 and TRBJ1-2, and perhaps TRBD1 as D gene, on 5 matching bases. Inclusive of the bounding cysteine and phenylalanine, the CDR3 is 12 residues long. Only the CDR3 DNA stays, 36 bases, in frame from base 1. V was cut back by 3 bases and J by 8 bases, leaving a gap of 10 bases between them. In the germline V gene (reference sequence), CDR1 corresponds to MNHEY and CDR2 to SMNVEV.